This TCR beta chain was sequenced in a study of blood T cell repertoires in COVID-19. Study details: Researchers got acute and convalescent COVID-19 samples from the United States, Italy and Spain.

Germline CDR1 and CDR2: SGDLS and YYNGEE. V was cut by 4 bases and J by 0 bases, with 8 bases left in between. CDR3 length equals 14 residues. In the authors' methods: Amplification from reference gene primers served as the basis for estimated nucleated cell counts. Sequenced by immunoSEQ multiplex PCR; TCRdb stores in-frame clones only, minus some. Clone size and V and J calls were adopted from that table, with D and trimming inferred from the DNA. The sample lists 380,000 or so clones; around 90% were seen once. This clone was recorded once. What was sequenced was PBMCs or T cells enriched from blood (not recorded which). The receptor was derived from a woman between 40 and 50 years old with acute COVID-19. The genes are TRBV9 and TRBJ1-3; D call uncertain. The chain's CDR3 is CASSPRHSGNTIYF. As DNA, the CDR3 is TGTGCCAGCAGCCCCAGACACTCTGGAAACACCATATATTTT.